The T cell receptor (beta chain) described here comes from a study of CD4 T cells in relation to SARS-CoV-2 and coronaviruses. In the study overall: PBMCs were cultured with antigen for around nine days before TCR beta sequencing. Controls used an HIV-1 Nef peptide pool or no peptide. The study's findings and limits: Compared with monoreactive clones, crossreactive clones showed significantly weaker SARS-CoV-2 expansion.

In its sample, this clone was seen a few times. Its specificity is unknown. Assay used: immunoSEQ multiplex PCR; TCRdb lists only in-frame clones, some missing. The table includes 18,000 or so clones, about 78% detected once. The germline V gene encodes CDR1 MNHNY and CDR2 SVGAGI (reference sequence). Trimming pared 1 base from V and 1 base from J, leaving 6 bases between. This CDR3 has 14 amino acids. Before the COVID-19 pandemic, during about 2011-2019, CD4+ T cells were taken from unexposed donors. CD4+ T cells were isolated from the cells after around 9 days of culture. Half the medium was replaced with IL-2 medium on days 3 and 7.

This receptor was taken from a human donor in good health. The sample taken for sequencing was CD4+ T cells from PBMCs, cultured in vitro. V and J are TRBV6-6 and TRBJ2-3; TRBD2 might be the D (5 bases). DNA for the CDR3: TGTGCCAGCAGTTACTTTAGCGGCACAGATACGCAGTATTTT. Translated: CASSYFSGTDTQYF.